The 14 T cell receptor beta chains listed next were all sequenced from one sample in a study of radiation and T cells in renal cell carcinoma. The sample's time point: blood 4 weeks post-SBRT, at nephrectomy. Treatment specified: 15 Gy SBRT to primary tumor, nephrectomy 4 weeks later. Data came from immunoSEQ multiplex PCR; TCRdb stores just in-frame clones and leaves some out. Among about 73,000 clones listed, approximately 82% were seen once. The sequencing here drew on blood, taken from a patient whose treatment included radiotherapy and nephrectomy. The receptors here all came from a woman aged 55-69 years with renal cell carcinoma.

The CDR3 nucleotides read TGTGCCAGCAGCCCAGACAGTTCAAAGCAGTTCTTC. Its translation is CASSPDSSKQFF. The chain carries TRBV11-2 and TRBJ2-1, with D possibly TRBD1 on 5 matching bases. Germline lookup yields CDR1 SGHAT and CDR2 FQNNGV. Trimming took 5 bases from V and 11 from J, leaving 13 bases between them. The CDR3 extends over 12 amino acids. The full variable domain, completed using reference TRBV11-2 and TRBJ2-1, is EAGVAQSPRYKIIEKRQSVAFWCNPISGHATLYWYQQILGQGPKLLIQFQNNGVVDDSQLPKDRFSAERLKGVDSTLKIQPAKLEDSAVYLCASSPDSSKQFFGPGTRLTVL.

This chain uses TRBV9 with TRBJ1-2; possibly TRBD1 for D (6 bases). V lost 4 bases to trimming and J lost 2 bases, with 18 bases between them. The CDR3 has 16 amino acids. Germline assignment: CDR1 SGDLS and CDR2 YYNGEE. CDR3 protein: CASSLRSGARNYGYTF. As DNA, the CDR3 is TGTGCCAGCAGCCTTAGGTCGGGGGCTAGAAACTATGGCTACACCTTC.

The chain recombines TRBV19 with TRBJ2-3, with 8 bases fitting TRBD1. The CDR3 is 17 residues long. V shed 1 base, J shed 5 bases, and the junction held 11 bases outside the gene matches. The germline CDR1 and CDR2 sequences are LNHDA and SQIVND (reference sequence). The CDR3 protein is CASSIGASRDRRDTQYF. CDR3 DNA sequence: TGTGCCAGTAGTATAGGGGCCTCGCGGGACAGGAGAGATACGCAGTATTTT. Full variable domain (remainder filled in from reference TRBV19 and TRBJ2-3): DGGITQSPKYLFRKEGQNVTLSCEQNLNHDAMYWYRQDPGQGLRLIYYSQIVNDFQKGDIAEGYSVSREKKESFPLTVTSAQKNPTAFYLCASSIGASRDRRDTQYFGPGTRLTVL.

The chain links TRBV6-1 to TRBJ2-3, with a weak D call TRBD1 (6 bases). Trimming removed 7 bases at V and 0 bases at J, with 11 bases between. The V gene's germline CDR1 is MNHNS and CDR2 SASEGT. The CDR3 is 14 amino acids. As DNA, the CDR3 is TGTGCCAGCACCCGGACAGTTAGCACAGATACGCAGTATTTT. It encodes CASTRTVSTDTQYF.

The chain has TRBV7-9 and TRBJ2-7, with 7 bases fitting TRBD2. The V gene end was trimmed by 2 bases and the J gene end by 1 base; junction bases not matched to a gene: 2. CDR1 and CDR2 (germline): SEHNR, FQNEAQ (reference sequence). The CDR3 extends over 14 amino acids. The CDR3 protein is CASSLSGISYEQYF. CDR3 nucleotides: TGTGCCAGCAGCTTAAGCGGGATATCCTACGAGCAGTACTTC. Full variable domain (missing parts from reference TRBV7-9 and TRBJ2-7): DTGVSQNPRHKITKRGQNVTFRCDPISEHNRLYWYRQTLGQGPEFLTYFQNEAQLEKSRLLSDRFSAERPKGSFSTLEIQRTEQGDSAMYLCASSLSGISYEQYFGPGTRLTVT.

This clone has more than one count but fewer than ten. The chain links TRBV5-1 to TRBJ1-3; D call uncertain. Germline lookup yields CDR1 SGHRS and CDR2 YFSETQ. The CDR3 contains 17 residues. Trimming took off 3 bases at V and 0 bases at J, with 16 bases between the two ends. DNA for the CDR3: TGCGCCAGCAGCTCGCAGAATCCCTCCGCCTCTGGAAACACCATATATTTT. The encoded protein is CASSSQNPSASGNTIYF.

The V gene is TRBV6-6, the J gene TRBJ2-5; a weak D match, TRBD1 (6 bases). Trimming shortened V by 2 bases and J by 5 bases, and 12 bases separated the two germline ends. CDR3 size: 14 residues. Germline loops: CDR1 MNHNY, CDR2 SVGAGI (reference sequence). The CDR3 here is CASSYNRAGETQYF. The CDR3 coding sequence is TGTGCCAGCAGTTACAACAGGGCAGGGGAGACCCAGTACTTC.

V usage is TRBV4-3 and J usage is TRBJ2-7, with D possibly matching TRBD1 (5 bases). This CDR3 contains 12 residues. The germline V and J ends were trimmed by 3 bases and 6 bases, with 9 bases remaining between them. Germline V CDR1 and CDR2: LGHNA, YSLEER. CDR3 sequence: CASSQGRGEQYF. CDR3 DNA: TGCGCCAGCAGCCAGGGGCGCGGCGAGCAGTACTTC.

The chain carries TRBV19 and TRBJ1-1; 7 nucleotides align to TRBD1. In germline, CDR1 is LNHDA, CDR2 SQIVND (reference sequence). The CDR3 is made up of 13 amino acids. V lost 6 bases and J lost 3; bases outside the gene matches: 4. The CDR3 DNA reads as TGTGCCAGTAGCCGGGACAGATACACTGAAGCTTTCTTT. Translation gives CASSRDRYTEAFF. Using reference TRBV19 and TRBJ1-1 for the parts outside the CDR3, the full variable domain is DGGITQSPKYLFRKEGQNVTLSCEQNLNHDAMYWYRQDPGQGLRLIYYSQIVNDFQKGDIAEGYSVSREKKESFPLTVTSAQKNPTAFYLCASSRDRYTEAFFGQGTRLTVV.

This rearrangement joins TRBV25-1 to TRBJ2-6; D not certain. The CDR3 is made up of 14 amino acids. The V and J ends lost 11 bases and 1 base respectively, with 12 bases between them. Germline V gene data show CDR1 as MGHDK and CDR2 as SYGVNS. The CDR3 loop reads CASHPQSGANVLTF. The CDR3 region has the DNA TGTGCCTCCCACCCCCAATCTGGGGCCAACGTCCTGACTTTC. The full variable domain, in which reference TRBV25-1 and TRBJ2-6 provide the parts outside the CDR3, is EADIYQTPRYLVIGTGKKITLECSQTMGHDKMYWYQQDPGMELHLIHYSYGVNSTEKGDLSSESTVSRIRTEHFPLTLESARPSHTSQYLCASHPQSGANVLTFGAGSRLTVL.

CDR3 region: CASSPGQGITEAFF. DNA for the CDR3: TGTGCCAGCAGCCCGGGACAGGGGATCACTGAAGCTTTCTTT. This chain links TRBV4-2 with TRBJ1-1, with 10 bases fitting TRBD1. With 4 bases clipped from V and 4 bases from J, the junction kept 3 bases outside the gene matches. CDR3 length: 14 amino acids. The germline gives CDR1 LGHNA, CDR2 YNFKEQ.

The chain employs TRBV5-4 and TRBJ1-2; no clear D gene. CDR3 length: 13 amino acids. V gave up 4 bases and J gave up 2 bases, with 9 bases separating them. Germline lookup yields CDR1 SGHNT and CDR2 YYREEE (reference sequence). The CDR3 coding sequence is TGTGCCAGCAGCCAGGACGGGAACTATGGCTACACCTTC. Residues: CASSQDGNYGYTF.

The chain couples TRBV5-6 to TRBJ1-6; no clear D. Looked up from germline, CDR1 is SGHDT and CDR2 is YYEEEE. Trimming cost V 0 bases and J 8 bases, with 12 bases left between them. This CDR3 is built from 15 residues. CDR3: CASSLVSDLYSPLHF. The CDR3 DNA reads as TGTGCCAGCAGCTTGGTCTCGGACCTGTATTCACCCCTCCACTTT.

The V and J genes are TRBV5-6 and TRBJ2-1, with 10 bases fitting TRBD2. CDR1 is SGHDT and CDR2 is YYEEEE in the germline V gene. V dropped 4 bases and J dropped 4; count of bases not matched to a gene: 14. The CDR3 runs to 18 residues. CDR3 loop: CASSRVGPSGSVYNEQFF. The DNA for the CDR3 is TGTGCCAGCAGCCGGGTGGGGCCTAGCGGGAGCGTATACAATGAGCAGTTCTTC. The variable domain in full, completed from reference TRBV5-6 and TRBJ2-1, reads DAGVTQSPTHLIKTRGQQVTLRCSPKSGHDTVSWYQQALGQGPQFIFQYYEEEERQRGNFPDRFSGHQFPNYSSELNVNALLLGDSALYLCASSRVGPSGSVYNEQFFGPGTRLTVL.